Given below is one TCR beta chain in context. This sample is part of a study of low-dose radiotherapy and immunotherapy resistance in tumors. Primers targeting TRAV and TRBV primed first-strand cDNA, covering alpha and beta chains. Amplification, which lasted 20 to 25 PCR cycles, used a constant-region primer and V-primer adapter to amplify TCRs. TCRdb independently ran MiXCR on the reads; one entry per CDR3 protein. The data hold approximately 100,000 distinct CDR3 sequences, with less than 25% observed a single time. The CDR3 runs to 14 residues. V lost 5 bases and J lost 9, with 17 bases in between. The germline V gene has CDR1 MNHEY and CDR2 SVGEGT. Indicated time point: after trial treatment. Treatment indicated: LDRT plus nivolumab, ipilimumab, low-dose cyclophosphamide and aspirin (RACIN trial).

V gene TRBV6-2 or TRBV6-3 combines with J gene TRBJ1-5; no reliable D call. This TCR came from a male donor with prostate cancer. The source was PBMCs, collected after low-dose radiotherapy plus immunotherapy. The CDR3 region has the DNA TGTGCCAGCAGTGAAGCTTTAGGGCCCCGGCCCCAGCATTTT. Translating gives CASSEALGPRPQHF.